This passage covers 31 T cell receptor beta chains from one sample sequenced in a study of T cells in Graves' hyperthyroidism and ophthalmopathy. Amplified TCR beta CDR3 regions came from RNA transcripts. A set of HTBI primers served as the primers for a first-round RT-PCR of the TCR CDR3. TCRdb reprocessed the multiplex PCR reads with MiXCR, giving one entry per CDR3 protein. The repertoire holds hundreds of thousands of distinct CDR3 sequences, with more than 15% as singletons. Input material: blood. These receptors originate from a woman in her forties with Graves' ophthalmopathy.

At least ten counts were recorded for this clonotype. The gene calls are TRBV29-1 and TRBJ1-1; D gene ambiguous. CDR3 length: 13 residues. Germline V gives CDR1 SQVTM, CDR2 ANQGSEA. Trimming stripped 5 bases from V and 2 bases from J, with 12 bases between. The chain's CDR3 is CSVTRVVNTEAFF. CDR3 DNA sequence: TGCAGCGTTACTCGGGTAGTAAACACTGAAGCTTTCTTT. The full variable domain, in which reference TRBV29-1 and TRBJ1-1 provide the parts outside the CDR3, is SAVISQKPSRDICQRGTSLTIQCQVDSQVTMMFWYRQQPGQSLTLIATANQGSEATYESGFVIDKFPISRPNLTFSTLTVSNMSPEDSSIYLCSVTRVVNTEAFFGQGTRLTVV.

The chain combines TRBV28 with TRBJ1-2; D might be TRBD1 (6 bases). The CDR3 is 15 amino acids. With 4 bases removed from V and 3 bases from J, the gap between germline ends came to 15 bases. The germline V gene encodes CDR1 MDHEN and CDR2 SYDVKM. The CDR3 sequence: CASSSGAGVDYGYTF. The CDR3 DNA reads TGTGCCAGCAGTTCCGGAGCAGGGGTGGACTATGGCTACACCTTC.

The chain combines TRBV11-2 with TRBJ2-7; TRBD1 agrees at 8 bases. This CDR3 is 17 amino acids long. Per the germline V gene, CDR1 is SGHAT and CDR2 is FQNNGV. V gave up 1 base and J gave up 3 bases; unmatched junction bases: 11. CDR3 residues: CASSLGLIIGQGYEQYF. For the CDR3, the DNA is TGTGCCAGCAGCTTAGGTCTGATCATCGGACAGGGCTACGAGCAGTACTTC. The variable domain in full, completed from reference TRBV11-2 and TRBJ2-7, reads EAGVAQSPRYKIIEKRQSVAFWCNPISGHATLYWYQQILGQGPKLLIQFQNNGVVDDSQLPKDRFSAERLKGVDSTLKIQPAKLEDSAVYLCASSLGLIIGQGYEQYFGPGTRLTVT.

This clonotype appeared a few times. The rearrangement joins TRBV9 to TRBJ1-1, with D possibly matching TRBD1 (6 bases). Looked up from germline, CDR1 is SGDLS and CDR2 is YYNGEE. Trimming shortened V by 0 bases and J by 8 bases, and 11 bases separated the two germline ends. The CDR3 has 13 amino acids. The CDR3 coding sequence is TGTGCCAGCAGCGTAGATGGTAGGGGGGAAGCTTTCTTT. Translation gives CASSVDGRGEAFF.

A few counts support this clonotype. For the CDR3, the DNA is TGTGCCAGCAGCCAACGCAGAGGGGTCGACAATGAGCAGTTCTTC. Residues: CASSQRRGVDNEQFF. This rearrangement joins TRBV7-9 to TRBJ2-1; D possibly uses TRBD1 or TRBD2 (5 bases each). V lost 5 bases and J lost 5, with 16 bases in between. The germline V gene encodes CDR1 SEHNR and CDR2 FQNEAQ (reference sequence). The CDR3 has 15 amino acids.

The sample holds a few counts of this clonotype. The CDR3 region is CASSLASSGETQYF. The DNA of the CDR3 is TGCGCCAGCAGCTTGGCCTCCAGTGGTGAGACCCAGTACTTC. The chain combines TRBV5-1 with TRBJ2-5; D gene uncertain. V was shortened by 0 bases and J by 5 bases, with 11 bases between the two germline ends. Germline-derived CDR1 and CDR2 are SGHRS and YFSETQ. CDR3 length equals 14 residues.

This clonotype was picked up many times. The CDR3 coding sequence is TGTGCCTGGAGCGGAGGGGGCGGCAAGGCCCAGCATTTT. This gives the protein CAWSGGGGKAQHF. The J gene is TRBJ1-5, the V gene TRBV30; the match to TRBD1 covers 7 bases. Germline CDR1 GTSNPN, CDR2 SVGIG (reference sequence). CDR3 length: 13 amino acids. V shed 3 bases, J shed 11 bases, and the junction held 10 bases outside the gene matches.

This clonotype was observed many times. The CDR3 coding sequence is TGTGCCAGCAACAGGGGGAGTTCGGATGAGCAGTTCTTC. Translating gives CASNRGSSDEQFF. This chain joins TRBV2 and TRBJ2-1; 8 bases map to TRBD1. The length of the CDR3 is 13 residues. Germline CDR1 is SNHLY and CDR2 is FYNNEI. With V trimmed by 7 bases and J by 8 bases, 7 bases remained unmatched.

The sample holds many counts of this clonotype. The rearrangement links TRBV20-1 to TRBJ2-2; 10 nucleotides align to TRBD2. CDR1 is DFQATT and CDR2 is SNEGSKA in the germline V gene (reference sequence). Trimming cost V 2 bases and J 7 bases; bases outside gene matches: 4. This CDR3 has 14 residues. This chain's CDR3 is CSARLAGDVGELFF. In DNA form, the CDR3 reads TGCAGTGCTAGACTAGCGGGAGATGTCGGGGAGCTGTTTTTT.

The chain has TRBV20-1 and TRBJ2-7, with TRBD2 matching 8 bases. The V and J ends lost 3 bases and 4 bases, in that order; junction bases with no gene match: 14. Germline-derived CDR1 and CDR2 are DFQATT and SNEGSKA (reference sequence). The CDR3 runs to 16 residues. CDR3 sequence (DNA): TGCAGTGCTAGTCTCCCCAAAGCGGGAGTATCATACGAGCAGTACTTC. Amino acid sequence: CSASLPKAGVSYEQYF.

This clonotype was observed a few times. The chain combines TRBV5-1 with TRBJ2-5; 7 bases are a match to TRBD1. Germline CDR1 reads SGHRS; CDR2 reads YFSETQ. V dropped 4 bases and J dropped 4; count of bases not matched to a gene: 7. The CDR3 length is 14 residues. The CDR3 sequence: CASSRATGVETQYF. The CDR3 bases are TGCGCCAGCAGCCGTGCCACAGGGGTAGAGACCCAGTACTTC.

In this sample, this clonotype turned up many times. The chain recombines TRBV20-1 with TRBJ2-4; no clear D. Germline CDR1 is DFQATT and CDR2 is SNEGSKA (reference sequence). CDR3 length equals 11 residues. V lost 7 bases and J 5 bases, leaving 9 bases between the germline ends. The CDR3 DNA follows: TGCAGTGGAGGAAGGGAAAACATTCAGTACTTC. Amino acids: CSGGRENIQYF.

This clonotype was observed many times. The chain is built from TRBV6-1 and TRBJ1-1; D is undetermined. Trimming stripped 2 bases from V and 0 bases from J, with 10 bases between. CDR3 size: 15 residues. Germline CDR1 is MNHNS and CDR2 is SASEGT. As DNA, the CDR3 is TGTGCCAGCAGTGAAAAACCGAGTATGAACACTGAAGCTTTCTTT. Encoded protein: CASSEKPSMNTEAFF.

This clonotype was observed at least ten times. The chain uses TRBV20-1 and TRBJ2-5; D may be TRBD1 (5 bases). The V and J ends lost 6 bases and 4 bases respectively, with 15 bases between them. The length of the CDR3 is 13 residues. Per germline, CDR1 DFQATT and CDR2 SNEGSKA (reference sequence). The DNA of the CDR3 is TGCAGTGCCAGCACTGGGGCGGCAGAGACCCAGTACTTC. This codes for CSASTGAAETQYF.

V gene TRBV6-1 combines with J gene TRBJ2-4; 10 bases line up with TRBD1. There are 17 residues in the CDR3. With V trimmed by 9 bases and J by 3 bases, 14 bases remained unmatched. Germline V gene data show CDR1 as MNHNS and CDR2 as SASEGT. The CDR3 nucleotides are TGTGCCAGTTCGTTGGAGACAGGGGGCAAATTCAAAAACATTCAGTACTTC. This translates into CASSLETGGKFKNIQYF.

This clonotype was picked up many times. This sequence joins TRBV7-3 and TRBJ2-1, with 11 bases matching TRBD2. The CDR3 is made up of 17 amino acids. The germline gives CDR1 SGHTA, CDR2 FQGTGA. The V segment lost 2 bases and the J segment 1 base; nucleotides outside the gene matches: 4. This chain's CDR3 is CASSLDSGGGSYNEQFF. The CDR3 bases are TGTGCCAGCAGCTTAGATAGCGGGGGGGGTTCCTACAATGAGCAGTTCTTC.

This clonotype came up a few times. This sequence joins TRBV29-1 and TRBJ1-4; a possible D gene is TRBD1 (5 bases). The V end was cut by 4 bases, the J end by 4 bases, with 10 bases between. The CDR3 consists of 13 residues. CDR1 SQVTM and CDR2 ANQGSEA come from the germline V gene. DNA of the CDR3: TGCAGCGTTGCCGGGGGAGGTAATGAAAAACTGTTTTTT. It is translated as CSVAGGGNEKLFF.

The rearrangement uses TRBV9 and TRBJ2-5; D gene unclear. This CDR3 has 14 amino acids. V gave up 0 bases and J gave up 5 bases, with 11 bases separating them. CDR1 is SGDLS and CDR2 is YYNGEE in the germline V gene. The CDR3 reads CASSVVPAGETQYF. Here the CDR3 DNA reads TGTGCCAGCAGCGTAGTTCCCGCAGGCGAGACCCAGTACTTC.

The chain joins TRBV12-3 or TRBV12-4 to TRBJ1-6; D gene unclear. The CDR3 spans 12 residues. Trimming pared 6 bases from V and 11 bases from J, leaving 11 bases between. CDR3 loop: CASSLGFTPLHF. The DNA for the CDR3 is TGTGCCAGCAGCTTGGGGTTTACACCCCTCCACTTT.

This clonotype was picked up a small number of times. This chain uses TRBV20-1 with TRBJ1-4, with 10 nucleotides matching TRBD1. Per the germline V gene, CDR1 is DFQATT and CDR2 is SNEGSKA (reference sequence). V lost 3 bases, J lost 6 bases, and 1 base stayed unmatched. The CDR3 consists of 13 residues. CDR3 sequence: CSARGTGDEKLFF. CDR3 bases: TGCAGTGCTAGGGGGACAGGGGATGAAAAACTGTTTTTT.

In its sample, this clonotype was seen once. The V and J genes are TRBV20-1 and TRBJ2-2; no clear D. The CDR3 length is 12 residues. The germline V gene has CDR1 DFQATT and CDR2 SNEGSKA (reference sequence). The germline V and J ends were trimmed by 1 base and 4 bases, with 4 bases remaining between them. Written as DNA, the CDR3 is TGCAGTGCTAGAGCACTCACCGGGGAGCTGTTTTTT. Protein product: CSARALTGELFF.

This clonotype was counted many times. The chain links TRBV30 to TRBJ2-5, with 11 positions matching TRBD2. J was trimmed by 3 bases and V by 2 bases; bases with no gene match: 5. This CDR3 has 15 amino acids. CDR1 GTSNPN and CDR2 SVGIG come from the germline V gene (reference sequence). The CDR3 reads CAWSSLAGEEETQYF. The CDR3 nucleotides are TGTGCCTGGAGTTCACTAGCGGGGGAGGAAGAGACCCAGTACTTC.

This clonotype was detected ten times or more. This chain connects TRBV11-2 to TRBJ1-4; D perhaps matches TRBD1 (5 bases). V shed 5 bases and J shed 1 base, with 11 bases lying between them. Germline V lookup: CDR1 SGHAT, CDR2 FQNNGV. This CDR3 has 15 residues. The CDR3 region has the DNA TGTGCCAGCAGCCCCCCCAGGGTAACTAATGAAAAACTGTTTTTT. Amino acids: CASSPPRVTNEKLFF.

CDR3 coding DNA: TGCGCCAGCGGTAATGGATGGGCTGAAGCTTTCTTT. This gives the protein CASGNGWAEAFF. The rearrangement joins TRBV10-2 to TRBJ1-1; D is unclear. The CDR3 spans 12 residues. Trimming removed 8 bases from V and 6 bases from J, with 13 bases in between. Looked up from germline, CDR1 is WSHSY and CDR2 is SAAADI.

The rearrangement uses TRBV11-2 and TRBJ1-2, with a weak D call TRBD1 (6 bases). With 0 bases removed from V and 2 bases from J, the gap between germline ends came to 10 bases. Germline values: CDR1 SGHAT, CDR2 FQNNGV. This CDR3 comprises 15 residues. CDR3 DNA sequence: TGTGCCAGCAGCTTAGAGTACAGGGAGAACTATGGCTACACCTTC. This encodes CASSLEYRENYGYTF.

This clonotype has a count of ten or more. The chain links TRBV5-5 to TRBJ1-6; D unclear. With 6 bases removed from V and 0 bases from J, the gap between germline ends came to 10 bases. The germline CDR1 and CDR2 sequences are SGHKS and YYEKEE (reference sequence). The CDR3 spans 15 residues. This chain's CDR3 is CASKRDFSYNSPLHF. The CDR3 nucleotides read TGTGCCAGCAAAAGGGATTTCTCCTATAATTCACCCCTCCACTTT. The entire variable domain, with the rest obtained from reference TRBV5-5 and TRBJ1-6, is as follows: DAGVTQSPTHLIKTRGQQVTLRCSPISGHKSVSWYQQVLGQGPQFIFQYYEKEERGRGNFPDRFSARQFPNYSSELNVNALLLGDSALYLCASKRDFSYNSPLHFGNGTRLTVT.

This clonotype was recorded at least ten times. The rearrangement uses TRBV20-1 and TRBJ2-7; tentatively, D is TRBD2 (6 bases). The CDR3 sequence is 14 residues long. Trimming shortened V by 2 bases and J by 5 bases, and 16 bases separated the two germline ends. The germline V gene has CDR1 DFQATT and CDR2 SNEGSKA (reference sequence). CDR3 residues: CSARLGRDLDEQYF. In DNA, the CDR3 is TGCAGTGCTAGATTGGGGCGGGATCTGGACGAGCAGTACTTC.

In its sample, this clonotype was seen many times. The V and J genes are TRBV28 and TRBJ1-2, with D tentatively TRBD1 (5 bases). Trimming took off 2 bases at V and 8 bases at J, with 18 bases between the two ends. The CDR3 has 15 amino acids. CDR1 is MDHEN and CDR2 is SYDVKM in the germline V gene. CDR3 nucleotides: TGTGCCAGCAGTTTACCCCCGGGGGGAGGGGCAGGCTACACCTTC. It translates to CASSLPPGGGAGYTF.

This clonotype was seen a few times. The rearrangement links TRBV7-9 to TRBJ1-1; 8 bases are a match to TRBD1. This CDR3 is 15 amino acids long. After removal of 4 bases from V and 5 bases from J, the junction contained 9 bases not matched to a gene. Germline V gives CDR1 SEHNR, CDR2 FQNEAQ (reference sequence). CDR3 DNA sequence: TGTGCCAGCAGCTCGACCCATACAGGGGGGACTGAAGCTTTCTTT. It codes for CASSSTHTGGTEAFF.

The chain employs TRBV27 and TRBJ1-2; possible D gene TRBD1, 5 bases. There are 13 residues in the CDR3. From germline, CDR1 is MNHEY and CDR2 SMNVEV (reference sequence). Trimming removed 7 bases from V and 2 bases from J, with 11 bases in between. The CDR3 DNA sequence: TGTGCCAGCATTCCCGACAGAAACTATGGCTACACCTTC. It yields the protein CASIPDRNYGYTF.

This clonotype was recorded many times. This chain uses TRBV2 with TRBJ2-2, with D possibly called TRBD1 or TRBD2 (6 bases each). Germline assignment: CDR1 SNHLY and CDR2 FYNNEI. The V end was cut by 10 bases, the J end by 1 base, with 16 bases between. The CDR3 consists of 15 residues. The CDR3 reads CATSRRDMNTGELFF. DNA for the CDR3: TGTGCCACCAGCCGGCGGGACATGAACACCGGGGAGCTGTTTTTT. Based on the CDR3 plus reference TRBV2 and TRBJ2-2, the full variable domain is EPEVTQTPSHQVTQMGQEVILRCVPISNHLYFYWYRQILGQKVEFLVSFYNNEISEKSEIFDDQFSVERPDGSNFTLKIRSTKLEDSAMYFCATSRRDMNTGELFFGEGSRLTVL.